The 20 T cell receptor beta chains below come from one sample, sequenced in a study of early T cells in non-severe SARS-CoV-2 infection. TCRdb reprocessed the 5' RACE reads with MiXCR, giving one entry per CDR3 protein. The table shows about 90,000 distinct CDR3 sequences, with approximately 14% occurring only once. What was sequenced was whole blood. The source of these receptors is an adult who was a healthcare worker with PCR-confirmed SARS-CoV-2 infection or an uninfected control (not recorded which).

This clonotype was detected once. V gene TRBV24-1 combines with J gene TRBJ2-1, with TRBD2 identical over 7 bases. In germline, CDR1 is KGHDR, CDR2 SFDVKD. CDR3 length: 15 amino acids. The V segment lost 3 bases and the J segment 7 bases; nucleotides outside the gene matches: 8. Here the CDR3 reads CATSDPFDGRNEQFF. The CDR3 nucleotides are TGTGCCACCAGTGATCCCTTCGACGGGAGGAATGAGCAGTTCTTC.

The chain joins TRBV7-8 to TRBJ2-3; no reliable D call. The length of the CDR3 is 15 residues. Between the trimmed V and J ends, which lost 0 bases and 3 bases, there was a span of 10 bases. Germline CDR1 reads SGHVS; CDR2 reads FQNEAQ. In DNA form, the CDR3 reads TGTGCCAGCAGCTTAGCTGTACTGGGGACAGATACGCAGTATTTT. Translation gives CASSLAVLGTDTQYF. The full variable domain, with the rest looked up from reference TRBV7-8 and TRBJ2-3, is GAGVSQSPRYKVAKRGQDVALRCDPISGHVSLFWYQQALGQGPEFLTYFQNEAQLDKSGLPSDRFFAERPEGSVSTLKIQRTQQEDSAVYLCASSLAVLGTDTQYFGPGTRLTVL.

The chain recombines TRBV5-1 with TRBJ2-1; possible D gene TRBD1, 5 bases. CDR1 and CDR2 (germline): SGHRS, YFSETQ. This CDR3 comprises 14 residues. Trimming removed 1 base at V and 6 bases at J, with 11 bases between. In DNA form, the CDR3 reads TGCGCCAGCAGCTTGTTTGGGGCGAGCAATGAGCAGTTCTTC. Protein: CASSLFGASNEQFF.

This chain joins TRBV30 and TRBJ1-3; possibly TRBD1 for D (6 bases). The germline gives CDR1 GTSNPN, CDR2 SVGIG (reference sequence). The CDR3 runs 16 residues. Trimming removed 7 bases at V and 3 bases at J, with 22 bases between. CDR3 in amino acids: CASQAGAAPLGNTIYF. The DNA for the CDR3 is TGTGCCTCTCAGGCGGGGGCCGCGCCGCTTGGAAACACCATATATTTT.

This clonotype was detected a few times. The chain links TRBV20-1 to TRBJ2-3; D possibly uses TRBD1 or TRBD2 (5 bases each). Germline-derived CDR1 and CDR2 are DFQATT and SNEGSKA (reference sequence). Deletions cut 8 bases from V and 2 bases from J, with 14 bases between. This CDR3 comprises 13 residues. The CDR3: CSTAGTLTDTQYF. For the CDR3, the DNA is TGCAGTACGGCCGGGACCCTCACAGATACGCAGTATTTT.

The chain employs TRBV6-1 and TRBJ1-4, with D maybe TRBD1 (6 bases). The germline V gene has CDR1 MNHNS and CDR2 SASEGT. The V end was cut by 4 bases, the J end by 5 bases, with 14 bases between. This CDR3 comprises 15 residues. The CDR3 here is CASSAARGANEKLFF. In nucleotides, the CDR3 is TGTGCCAGCAGTGCGGCGCGGGGGGCGAATGAAAAACTGTTTTTT.

V and J are TRBV4-1 and TRBJ1-5, with 7 positions matching TRBD1. This CDR3 contains 16 residues. Germline-derived CDR1 and CDR2 are MGHRA and YSYEKL. J gave up 4 bases and V 3 bases, and 9 bases lay outside the gene matches. CDR3 protein: CASSQRQGGANQPQHF. DNA for the CDR3: TGCGCCAGCAGCCAGCGACAGGGCGGGGCAAATCAGCCCCAGCATTTT.

This chain uses TRBV5-6 with TRBJ2-3, with D perhaps TRBD2 (6 bases). The germline V and J ends were trimmed by 2 bases and 0 bases, with 10 bases remaining between them. In germline, CDR1 is SGHDT, CDR2 YYEEEE. This CDR3 spans 15 amino acids. CDR3 DNA sequence: TGTGCCAGCAGCTTTTCAAGCGGGAGCACAGATACGCAGTATTTT. Its protein is CASSFSSGSTDTQYF.

CDR3 in DNA: TGTGCCAGCAGCGGCGCGGGGGCGAACACCGGGGAGCTGTTTTTT. It codes for CASSGAGANTGELFF. The V and J genes are TRBV7-3 and TRBJ2-2; 7 nucleotides align to TRBD2. This CDR3 comprises 15 residues. The V gene's germline CDR1 is SGHTA and CDR2 FQGTGA. The ends lost 5 bases at V and 0 bases at J; junction bases unmatched: 3.

This clonotype was observed at least ten times. This chain joins TRBV29-1 and TRBJ1-1; D gene ambiguous. Trimming took 4 bases from V and 2 from J, leaving 11 bases between them. From germline, CDR1 is SQVTM and CDR2 ANQGSEA. The CDR3 has 13 residues. The CDR3 is CSVAYTFNTEAFF. In DNA form, the CDR3 reads TGCAGCGTTGCATATACGTTCAACACTGAAGCTTTCTTT.

This clonotype occurred a few times. V is TRBV9 and J is TRBJ1-1; D is ambiguous. CDR3 size: 12 residues. Trimming left V 4 bases short and J 6 bases short, with 10 bases between. From germline, CDR1 is SGDLS and CDR2 YYNGEE. The CDR3, as DNA: TGTGCCAGCAGCCCCATCCGGGCTGAAGCTTTCTTT. It is translated as CASSPIRAEAFF.

The table lists this clonotype with many counts. CDR3 sequence reads: CSANSSYNSPLHF. CDR3 in DNA: TGCAGTGCGAATAGTTCCTATAATTCACCCCTCCACTTT. The chain is built from TRBV20-1 and TRBJ1-6; D is unresolved. V gave up 6 bases and J gave up 1 base, with 7 bases separating them. The germline V gene encodes CDR1 DFQATT and CDR2 SNEGSKA (reference sequence). CDR3 size: 13 residues.

This clonotype was seen a handful of times. This rearrangement joins TRBV28 to TRBJ1-4; D is uncertain. Germline V gene lookup returns CDR1 MDHEN and CDR2 SYDVKM. Trimming shortened V by 4 bases and J by 8 bases, and 8 bases separated the two germline ends. The CDR3 is made up of 12 amino acids. The CDR3 region is CASSSTDEKLFF. In nucleotides, the CDR3 is TGTGCCAGCAGTTCTACCGACGAAAAACTGTTTTTT. Filled out from reference TRBV28 and TRBJ1-4, the complete variable domain reads DVKVTQSSRYLVKRTGEKVFLECVQDMDHENMFWYRQDPGLGLRLIYFSYDVKMKEKGDIPEGYSVSREKKERFSLILESASTNQTSMYLCASSSTDEKLFFGSGTQLSVL.

The chain combines TRBV7-3 with TRBJ2-3; TRBD1 is a possible D gene (5 bases). Germline V gives CDR1 SGHTA, CDR2 FQGTGA. This CDR3 contains 14 residues. V was cut by 2 bases and J by 2 bases, with 8 bases left in between. This CDR3 reads CASSLLGHTDTQYF. CDR3 in DNA: TGTGCCAGCAGCTTACTTGGACACACAGATACGCAGTATTTT.

This clonotype was found a few times. The chain uses TRBV6-5 and TRBJ1-1; D unresolved. V lost 5 bases and J lost 4, with 17 bases in between. The CDR3 is made up of 15 amino acids. Germline V gene data show CDR1 as MNHEY and CDR2 as SVGAGI. The CDR3 region has the DNA TGTGCCAGCAGTCCCTTATTGGGCCCGGGCACTGAAGCTTTCTTT. Its protein product is CASSPLLGPGTEAFF.

V is TRBV18 and J is TRBJ2-4; D tentatively reads TRBD1 or TRBD2 (5 bases each). The CDR3 runs to 16 residues. Trimming cost V 0 bases and J 3 bases, with 12 bases left between them. In germline, CDR1 is KGHSH, CDR2 LQKENI. The CDR3 region has the DNA TGTGCCAGCTCACCACCGGGGGTGGGGAACAAAAACATTCAGTACTTC. Translated, it gives CASSPPGVGNKNIQYF.

This clonotype was seen a few times. This chain joins TRBV29-1 and TRBJ2-1; 12 positions match TRBD2. Germline-derived CDR1 and CDR2 are SQVTM and ANQGSEA. The CDR3 length is 13 residues. V was clipped by 4 bases and J by 6 bases; unmatched bases: 1. CDR3 in amino acids: CSVATSGGNEQFF. The CDR3 DNA reads TGCAGCGTTGCGACTAGCGGGGGCAATGAGCAGTTCTTC.

This clonotype was counted between two and nine times. The chain uses TRBV6-6 and TRBJ2-1; D perhaps matches TRBD2 (6 bases). Germline V lookup: CDR1 MNHNY, CDR2 SVGAGI (reference sequence). Trimming removed 4 bases at V and 6 bases at J, with 13 bases between. CDR3 length: 14 residues. CDR3 protein: CASSFGGAGNEQFF. The CDR3 DNA follows: TGTGCCAGCAGTTTCGGAGGGGCCGGCAATGAGCAGTTCTTC.

V gene TRBV11-2 combines with J gene TRBJ2-2; 8 bases agree with TRBD2. Per germline, CDR1 SGHAT and CDR2 FQNNGV. The CDR3 spans 15 residues. The V and J ends lost 3 bases and 0 bases, in that order; junction bases with no gene match: 0. The CDR3, as DNA: TGTGCCAGCAGCTTTAGCGGGGCGAACACCGGGGAGCTGTTTTTT. Its protein is CASSFSGANTGELFF. Full variable domain (remainder filled in from reference TRBV11-2 and TRBJ2-2): EAGVAQSPRYKIIEKRQSVAFWCNPISGHATLYWYQQILGQGPKLLIQFQNNGVVDDSQLPKDRFSAERLKGVDSTLKIQPAKLEDSAVYLCASSFSGANTGELFFGEGSRLTVL.

A note on this clonotype: As the CDR3 is not closed by the conserved phenylalanine or tryptophan, this likely results from a read error. The rearrangement uses TRBV7-6 and TRBJ2-7; the D gene is possibly TRBD2 (6 bases). The length of the CDR3 is 12 residues. Per the germline V gene, CDR1 is SGHVS and CDR2 is FNYEAQ. Trimming took off 5 bases at V and 5 bases at J, with 10 bases between the two ends. In DNA form, the CDR3 reads TGTGCCAGCAGCCGGGACTCTCACGAGCAGTACTCC. Translated: CASSRDSHEQYS.